The 21 T cell receptor beta chains presented below share a single source sample, sequenced in a study of T cells in Graves' hyperthyroidism and ophthalmopathy. Regions amplified from RNA transcripts were the TCR beta CDR3 regions. During a first-round RT-PCR of the TCR CDR3, the HTBI primer set was used. TCRdb fed the multiplex PCR reads into MiXCR, producing one record per CDR3 protein. The table includes around 480,000 distinct CDR3 sequences, roughly 14% detected once. Sequences were obtained from blood. These receptors originate from a woman in her late teens or twenties with Graves' hyperthyroidism.

This clonotype was observed many times. The J gene is TRBJ1-2, the V gene TRBV18; TRBD1 is a possible D gene (5 bases). CDR3 length: 13 residues. The germline CDR1 and CDR2 sequences are KGHSH and LQKENI. With 2 bases removed from V and 8 bases from J, the gap between germline ends came to 12 bases. The CDR3: CASSPDIDRGYTF. The CDR3 nucleotides read TGTGCCAGCTCACCAGATATTGACAGAGGCTACACCTTC.

This clonotype showed up many times. The J gene is TRBJ1-5, the V gene TRBV18; no clear D gene. Per germline, CDR1 KGHSH and CDR2 LQKENI. The CDR3 runs 15 residues. V lost 6 bases, J lost 0 bases, and 12 bases lay in between. The CDR3 reads CASSLPGLSNQPQHF. DNA of the CDR3: TGTGCCAGCTCCCTGCCCGGACTTAGCAATCAGCCCCAGCATTTT.

This clonotype was recorded at least ten times. The rearrangement uses TRBV2 and TRBJ1-1; D is unresolved. Trimming removed 3 bases at V and 1 base at J, with 15 bases between. The CDR3 contains 16 residues. CDR1 and CDR2 (germline): SNHLY, FYNNEI. The CDR3 DNA reads TGTGCCAGCAGTGACTCGGGTGTTGGTTGGAACACTGAAGCTTTCTTT. Its protein product is CASSDSGVGWNTEAFF. Full variable domain (missing parts from reference TRBV2 and TRBJ1-1): EPEVTQTPSHQVTQMGQEVILRCVPISNHLYFYWYRQILGQKVEFLVSFYNNEISEKSEIFDDQFSVERPDGSNFTLKIRSTKLEDSAMYFCASSDSGVGWNTEAFFGQGTRLTVV.

Many counts were recorded for this clonotype. This sequence joins TRBV11-3 and TRBJ2-1; D remains unclear. This CDR3 comprises 11 residues. The germline V gene encodes CDR1 SGHNT and CDR2 YENEEA. Trimming took off 4 bases at V and 9 bases at J, with 7 bases between the two ends. As DNA, the CDR3 is TGTGCCAGCAGCTACCACGGTGAGCAGTTCTTC. Its translation is CASSYHGEQFF.

This clonotype was counted many times. This chain uses TRBV30 with TRBJ1-6, with D perhaps matching TRBD1 (6 bases). Trimming shortened V by 2 bases and J by 10 bases, and 9 bases separated the two germline ends. This CDR3 is 12 amino acids long. Germline V gene data show CDR1 as GTSNPN and CDR2 as SVGIG (reference sequence). The CDR3 here is CAWSTGHSPLHF. CDR3 sequence (DNA): TGTGCCTGGAGTACAGGGCACTCACCCCTCCACTTT.

Concerning this clonotype: This may come from a read error, since a much larger clone is one base off. The rearrangement uses TRBV3-1 and TRBJ1-1; TRBD1 might be the D (6 bases). Germline loops: CDR1 LGHDT, CDR2 YNNKEL (reference sequence). The CDR3 runs to 13 residues. CDR3 coding DNA: TGTGCCAGCAGCCAAGAGGGGGACACTGAAGCTTACTTT. It encodes CASSQEGDTEAYF.

This clonotype was observed at least ten times. The rearrangement uses TRBV11-2 and TRBJ2-2; D not resolved. Germline lookup yields CDR1 SGHAT and CDR2 FQNNGV. CDR3 length: 15 residues. The V end lost 2 bases, the J end lost 6 bases, and 13 bases lay between the germline ends. CDR3 in amino acids: CASSLIRRPPGELFF. CDR3 DNA: TGTGCCAGCAGCTTAATCAGGCGGCCTCCCGGGGAGCTGTTTTTT.

This clonotype was seen many times. The rearrangement joins TRBV12-3 or TRBV12-4 to TRBJ1-2, with TRBD1 matching 8 bases. V was clipped by 8 bases and J by 6 bases; unmatched bases: 5. The CDR3 contains 12 residues. CDR3 in DNA: TGTGCCAGCGGTGGACAGGGCCATGGCTACACCTTC. It yields the protein CASGGQGHGYTF.

CDR3 nucleotides: TGCGCCAGCAGCTTGGGGGGTCAGGGGATGAAGACCCAGTACTTC. Protein: CASSLGGQGMKTQYF. The chain carries TRBV5-1 and TRBJ2-5, with a weak D call TRBD1 (6 bases). Germline V CDR1 and CDR2: SGHRS, YFSETQ. Trimming removed 0 bases from V and 6 bases from J, with 15 bases in between. This CDR3 is 15 amino acids long.

A few counts support this clonotype. The gene calls are TRBV12-3 or TRBV12-4 and TRBJ1-5; 9 positions match TRBD1. CDR3 length: 15 amino acids. V lost 6 bases to trimming and J lost 7 bases; unmatched junction nucleotides: 10. The CDR3 DNA reads as TGTGCCAGCAGACCGGGACAGGGTCGGGGACAGCCCCAGCATTTT. As protein: CASRPGQGRGQPQHF.

This clonotype was recorded at least ten times. This chain connects TRBV11-2 to TRBJ2-6, with unresolved D. Trimming took off 3 bases at V and 0 bases at J, with 9 bases between the two ends. CDR3 size: 16 residues. Per the germline V gene, CDR1 is SGHAT and CDR2 is FQNNGV. The chain's CDR3 is CASSFQLISGANVLTF. The CDR3 coding sequence is TGTGCCAGCAGCTTTCAGCTAATCTCTGGGGCCAACGTCCTGACTTTC.

The CDR3 region is CASRSLAVTDTQYF. The CDR3 nucleotides read TGTGCCAGCCGTTCACTAGCGGTCACAGATACGCAGTATTTT. This chain connects TRBV27 to TRBJ2-3; 8 nucleotides agree with TRBD2. The CDR3 contains 14 residues. V shed 8 bases and J 2 bases; nucleotides not matched to a gene: 6. The germline V gene has CDR1 MNHEY and CDR2 SMNVEV (reference sequence).

There are many counts of this clonotype. The rearrangement links TRBV24-1 to TRBJ2-5; 10 positions agree with TRBD1. V shed 9 bases and J 0 bases; nucleotides not matched to a gene: 6. The CDR3 spans 15 residues. Germline CDR1 and CDR2: KGHDR and SFDVKD. CDR3 coding DNA: TGTGCCACCGCCGGGACAGGGGATAACCAAGAGACCCAGTACTTC. Amino acid sequence: CATAGTGDNQETQYF.

This clonotype was seen repeatedly, ten times or more. The V call is TRBV15, the J call TRBJ1-1; D unclear. With 5 bases removed from V and 5 bases from J, the gap between germline ends came to 18 bases. Germline V gene data show CDR1 as LNHNV and CDR2 as YYDKDF (reference sequence). The CDR3 loop spans 15 amino acids. The chain's CDR3 is CATSGSDGTRTEAFF. The CDR3 coding sequence is TGTGCCACCAGCGGATCAGACGGAACAAGGACTGAAGCTTTCTTT.

This clonotype was observed a few times. The rearrangement uses TRBV5-1 and TRBJ1-2; D ambiguous. V was clipped by 4 bases and J by 5 bases, with 18 bases between them. CDR3 length: 15 amino acids. CDR1 and CDR2 (germline): SGHRS, YFSETQ. This chain's CDR3 is CASSPPNGAPYGYTF. The CDR3 DNA follows: TGCGCCAGCAGCCCCCCCAACGGAGCGCCTTATGGCTACACCTTC.

In its sample, this clonotype was seen a few times. This chain connects TRBV18 to TRBJ2-7; 13 bases are shared with TRBD2. The CDR3 runs 15 residues. Germline V gene data show CDR1 as KGHSH and CDR2 as LQKENI. V shed 3 bases and J 2 bases; nucleotides not matched to a gene: 1. In nucleotides, the CDR3 is TGTGCCAGCTCACCGGGACTAGCGGGACCCTACGAGCAGTACGTC. Protein: CASSPGLAGPYEQYV.

There are a few counts of this clonotype. The gene calls are TRBV6-1 and TRBJ2-1; D remains unclear. The V end was cut by 6 bases, the J end by 6 bases, with 6 bases between. CDR3 length equals 11 residues. Germline V gene lookup returns CDR1 MNHNS and CDR2 SASEGT. The CDR3 DNA reads TGTGCCAGCAGGGTCTCCAATGAGCAGTTCTTC. It specifies CASRVSNEQFF.

This clonotype was observed at least ten times. This sequence joins TRBV9 and TRBJ2-5; D not certain. The CDR3 is made up of 15 amino acids. V was cut by 4 bases and J by 5 bases, with 18 bases left in between. Germline V lookup: CDR1 SGDLS, CDR2 YYNGEE. The CDR3 loop reads CASSPHLKSEETQYF. In DNA, the CDR3 is TGTGCCAGCAGCCCCCATCTGAAGTCCGAGGAGACCCAGTACTTC.

This clonotype was picked up many times. This chain uses TRBV28 with TRBJ2-5, with a weak D call TRBD2 (6 bases). This CDR3 has 15 amino acids. CDR1 is MDHEN and CDR2 is SYDVKM in the germline V gene. The V and J ends lost 7 bases and 5 bases respectively, with 20 bases between them. The CDR3 coding sequence is TGTGCCAGCACCTCCCTGGGGGGAATGAGGGAGACCCAGTACTTC. Translated, it gives CASTSLGGMRETQYF. The full variable domain, completed using reference TRBV28 and TRBJ2-5, is DVKVTQSSRYLVKRTGEKVFLECVQDMDHENMFWYRQDPGLGLRLIYFSYDVKMKEKGDIPEGYSVSREKKERFSLILESASTNQTSMYLCASTSLGGMRETQYFGPGTRLLVL.

This clonotype showed up just a few times. This chain uses TRBV5-1 with TRBJ2-1; D might be TRBD2 (6 bases). CDR3 length equals 15 residues. The ends were cut back, 7 bases at V and 3 bases at J, with 17 bases in the middle. Germline assignment: CDR1 SGHRS and CDR2 YFSETQ. The CDR3 reads CASGGARGVYNEQFF. CDR3 DNA: TGCGCCAGCGGGGGAGCGCGGGGAGTCTACAATGAGCAGTTCTTC.

The chain combines TRBV28 with TRBJ2-4; 11 nucleotides line up with TRBD2. There are 17 residues in the CDR3. J gave up 3 bases and V 2 bases, and 6 bases lay outside the gene matches. Germline loops: CDR1 MDHEN, CDR2 SYDVKM. The DNA for the CDR3 is TGTGCCAGCAGTTTACAACTAGCGGGAGTGGTCAAAAACATTCAGTACTTC. Translating it yields CASSLQLAGVVKNIQYF.